These 18 T cell receptor beta chains were all obtained from the same sample, sequenced in a study of blood T cell repertoires in COVID-19. Libraries were prepared by immunoSEQ multiplex PCR; TCRdb keeps only in-frame clonotypes and omits some of them. This sample has 410,000 or so clones, with 80% to 90% found just once. Sequencing was performed on peripheral blood. The receptor source for this set is a woman in her twenties or thirties with active or convalescent COVID-19.

The chain links TRBV24-1 to TRBJ2-2; 9 bases match TRBD1. The V gene's germline CDR1 is KGHDR and CDR2 SFDVKD. The CDR3 length is 16 residues. The J segment lost 7 bases and the V segment lost 7 bases, leaving 12 bases of the junction unmatched. The CDR3 coding sequence is TGTGCCACCAGCGATGCCGGGACAGGGTTAAACGGGGAGCTGTTTTTT. Translating gives CATSDAGTGLNGELFF.

The V call is TRBV10-1, the J call TRBJ1-1; TRBD1 is a possible D gene (5 bases). V gave up 1 base and J gave up 6 bases, with 12 bases separating them. This CDR3 comprises 14 residues. Per germline, CDR1 WNHNN and CDR2 SYGVQD (reference sequence). This CDR3 reads CASSEWAGGPEAFF. As DNA, the CDR3 is TGCGCCAGCAGTGAGTGGGCCGGGGGACCTGAAGCTTTCTTT.

The rearrangement links TRBV4-1 to TRBJ1-1, with D unresolved. Trimming stripped 0 bases from V and 7 bases from J, with 9 bases between. Germline V gene data show CDR1 as MGHRA and CDR2 as YSYEKL. The CDR3 is 13 residues long. This CDR3 is CASSQDLGFEAFF. CDR3 DNA sequence: TGCGCCAGCAGCCAAGATCTCGGGTTTGAAGCTTTCTTT.

This clone showed up just a few times. The chain links TRBV2 to TRBJ1-5; D unclear. CDR1 SNHLY and CDR2 FYNNEI come from the germline V gene. With 1 base removed from V and 4 bases from J, the gap between germline ends came to 11 bases. The CDR3 extends over 15 amino acids. CDR3 amino acids: CASSEDRGLNQPQHF. The CDR3 DNA is TGTGCCAGCAGTGAAGATAGAGGATTGAATCAGCCCCAGCATTTT. Looking up the rest from reference TRBV2 and TRBJ1-5 gives the full variable domain: EPEVTQTPSHQVTQMGQEVILRCVPISNHLYFYWYRQILGQKVEFLVSFYNNEISEKSEIFDDQFSVERPDGSNFTLKIRSTKLEDSAMYFCASSEDRGLNQPQHFGDGTRLSIL.

The chain carries TRBV18 and TRBJ2-6; D is perhaps TRBD1 (5 bases). This CDR3 region has 18 residues. V lost 4 bases to trimming and J lost 1 base, with 17 bases between them. The V gene's germline CDR1 is KGHSH and CDR2 LQKENI. The CDR3 reads CASSHQPMSGSGANVLTF. The DNA for the CDR3 is TGTGCCAGCTCACACCAGCCTATGTCAGGGTCTGGGGCCAACGTCCTGACTTTC.

CDR3 sequence reads: CASSQDNQGTQYF. The CDR3 nucleotides are TGTGCCAGCAGTCAGGACAACCAGGGGACCCAGTACTTC. This sequence joins TRBV12-3 or TRBV12-4 and TRBJ2-5; TRBD1 is a possible D gene (5 bases). The CDR3 extends over 13 amino acids. V was cut by 5 bases and J by 7 bases, with 14 bases left in between.

This chain uses TRBV6-5 with TRBJ1-4; no firm D call. Germline V lookup: CDR1 MNHEY, CDR2 SVGAGI. There are 15 residues in the CDR3. Trimming cost V 0 bases and J 2 bases, with 7 bases left between them. In DNA form, the CDR3 reads TGTGCCAGCAGTTACTCCCTGACTACTAATGAAAAACTGTTTTTT. As protein: CASSYSLTTNEKLFF.

V and J are TRBV9 and TRBJ2-4; TRBD1 matches at 7 bases. After removal of 2 bases from V and 0 bases from J, the junction contained 5 bases not matched to a gene. This CDR3 has 16 amino acids. Germline CDR1 is SGDLS and CDR2 is YYNGEE. Written as DNA, the CDR3 is TGTGCCAGCAGCGTGGGGACAGAACTAGCCAAAAACATTCAGTACTTC. Residues: CASSVGTELAKNIQYF.

The genes are TRBV6-5 and TRBJ1-2; 8 bases are a match to TRBD1. The germline V gene has CDR1 MNHEY and CDR2 SVGAGI. The CDR3 is made up of 15 amino acids. With 10 bases clipped from V and 7 bases from J, the junction kept 17 bases outside the gene matches. CDR3 nucleotide sequence: TGTGCCACCGGACCGCTTGCGGGACAGGCTCGTGGCTACACCTTC. Its translation: CATGPLAGQARGYTF.

The chain carries TRBV7-9 and TRBJ2-3; 15 bases fit TRBD2. Germline loops: CDR1 SEHNR, CDR2 FQNEAQ (reference sequence). Trimming at V came to 5 bases and at J to 4 bases, leaving 10 bases not matched to a gene. CDR3 length: 18 residues. As DNA, the CDR3 is TGTGCCAGCAGCCCTAAAAGGACTAGCGGGGGGGCATCAGATACGCAGTATTTT. It is translated as CASSPKRTSGGASDTQYF.

The chain recombines TRBV4-1 with TRBJ1-1; 7 bases fit TRBD1. J lost 3 bases, V lost 4 bases, and 8 bases had no gene match. The CDR3 contains 15 residues. Germline CDR1 is MGHRA and CDR2 is YSYEKL. CDR3 sequence reads: CASSLLSGGDTEAFF. The CDR3 DNA is TGCGCCAGCAGCCTTTTATCAGGGGGAGACACTGAAGCTTTCTTT.

The genes are TRBV18 and TRBJ1-5; 10 bases align to TRBD1. The CDR3 runs 14 residues. Germline-derived CDR1 and CDR2 are KGHSH and LQKENI. The V gene end was trimmed by 2 bases and the J gene end by 7 bases; junction bases not matched to a gene: 2. The CDR3 DNA sequence: TGTGCCAGCTCACCAGGGACAGGGGACCAGCCCCAGCATTTT. This sequence encodes CASSPGTGDQPQHF.

This clone is a singleton in its sample. The chain carries TRBV7-8 and TRBJ2-5; 9 bases fit TRBD1. Unmatched junction bases numbered 13, after V lost 5 bases and J lost 3 bases. The CDR3 has 17 residues. Per germline, CDR1 SGHVS and CDR2 FQNEAQ. In DNA form, the CDR3 reads TGTGCCAGCAGCCCCCCACAGAATTGGACAGGGGAAGAGACCCAGTACTTC. It translates to CASSPPQNWTGEETQYF.

The sample holds one count of this clone. This chain links TRBV19 with TRBJ1-5; D remains ambiguous. The CDR3 has 14 amino acids. Deletions cut 9 bases from V and 0 bases from J, with 12 bases between. In germline, CDR1 is LNHDA, CDR2 SQIVND (reference sequence). The CDR3: CASDASGSNQPQHF. In nucleotides, the CDR3 is TGTGCCAGCGACGCTTCGGGTAGCAATCAGCCCCAGCATTTT.

This clone was observed a few times. The gene calls are TRBV27 and TRBJ2-1; tentative D call: TRBD2 (5 bases). The CDR3 consists of 17 residues. Trimming removed 5 bases from V and 5 bases from J, with 22 bases in between. Germline V lookup: CDR1 MNHEY, CDR2 SMNVEV (reference sequence). The CDR3 here is CASSPSVIERINNEQFF. The DNA of the CDR3 is TGTGCCAGCAGTCCCTCCGTCATCGAGCGGATAAACAATGAGCAGTTCTTC.

The chain is built from TRBV10-1 and TRBJ2-1; 10 nucleotides match TRBD1. Germline trimming cut 5 bases from V and 7 bases from J; bases unmatched to any gene: 8. The CDR3 runs to 15 residues. The V gene's germline CDR1 is WNHNN and CDR2 SYGVQD (reference sequence). The CDR3 protein is CASSYAGQGVNEQFF. The CDR3 DNA reads TGCGCCAGCAGTTACGCCGGACAGGGGGTAAATGAGCAGTTCTTC.

CDR3: CASRGGETQYF. The CDR3 nucleotides are TGTGCCAGCAGGGGGGGGGAGACCCAGTACTTC. This chain joins TRBV27 and TRBJ2-5; TRBD2 aligns across 7 bases. CDR3 length equals 11 residues. With V trimmed by 6 bases and J by 5 bases, 0 bases remained unmatched. Germline-derived CDR1 and CDR2 are MNHEY and SMNVEV (reference sequence).

The V and J genes are TRBV18 and TRBJ2-7; 10 bases map to TRBD2. Germline V lookup: CDR1 KGHSH, CDR2 LQKENI. V dropped 5 bases and J dropped 0; count of bases not matched to a gene: 1. The CDR3 is made up of 14 amino acids. The CDR3 coding sequence is TGTGCCAGCTCAACTAGCGGGGTCTCCTACGAGCAGTACTTC. Translated: CASSTSGVSYEQYF.